This TCR beta chain was captured by sequencing in a study of CD8+ T cells in alopecia areata. Findings and caveats of the study: More clonal than normal scalp was lesional scalp, particularly alopecia totalis/universalis.

It was cDNA, reverse transcribed from extracted RNA, that served as the sequencing template. Method: immunoSEQ multiplex PCR; TCRdb's copy keeps in-frame clones and lacks some. The sample includes roughly 200,000 clones, about 53% of them seen just once. A remark on this clone: Antigen: not known.

Treatment described: oral pan-JAK inhibitor, 5-10 mg twice daily. This CDR3 contains 11 residues. The V gene's germline CDR1 is MNHEY and CDR2 SMNVEV (reference sequence). V was clipped by 4 bases and J by 6 bases, with 7 bases between them. V and J are TRBV27 and TRBJ2-7, with D perhaps matching TRBD1 (6 bases). This TCR derives from a human donor with alopecia areata. The sequencing used CD8+ T cells sorted from blood, collected at week 24, from a patient treated with tofacitinib. The CDR3 spells CASSSGAEQYF. CDR3 coding DNA: TGTGCCAGCAGTTCAGGGGCCGAGCAGTACTTC.